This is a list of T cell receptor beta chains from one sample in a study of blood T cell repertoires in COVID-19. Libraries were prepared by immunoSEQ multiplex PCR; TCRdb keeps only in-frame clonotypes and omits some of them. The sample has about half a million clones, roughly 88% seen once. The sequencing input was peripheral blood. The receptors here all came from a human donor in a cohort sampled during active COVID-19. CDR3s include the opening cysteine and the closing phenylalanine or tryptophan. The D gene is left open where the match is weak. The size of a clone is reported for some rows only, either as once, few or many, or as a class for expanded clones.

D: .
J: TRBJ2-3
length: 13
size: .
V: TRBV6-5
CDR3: CASSNPDIYTQYF
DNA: TGTGCCAGCAGTAACCCGGACATTTATACGCAGTATTTT

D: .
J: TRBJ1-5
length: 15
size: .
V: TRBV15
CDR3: CATSTRDIVGQPQHF
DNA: TGTGCCACCAGCACCCGGGACATAGTAGGACAGCCCCAGCATTTT

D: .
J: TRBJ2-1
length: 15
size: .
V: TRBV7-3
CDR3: CASSQTSVGFGEQFF
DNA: TGTGCCAGCAGCCAAACCAGCGTAGGTTTCGGTGAGCAGTTCTTC

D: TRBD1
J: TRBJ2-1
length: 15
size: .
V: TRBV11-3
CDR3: CASSKTGFPYNEQFF
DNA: TGTGCCAGCAGCAAGACAGGGTTCCCCTACAATGAGCAGTTCTTC

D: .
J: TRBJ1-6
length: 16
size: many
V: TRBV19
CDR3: CASSPSDSSYNSPLHF
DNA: TGTGCCAGTAGTCCCTCGGACAGCTCCTATAATTCACCCCTCCACTTT

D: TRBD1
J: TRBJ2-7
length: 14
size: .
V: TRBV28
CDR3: CASSPRTGVGEQYF
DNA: TGTGCCAGCAGTCCCCGGACAGGGGTCGGCGAGCAGTACTTC

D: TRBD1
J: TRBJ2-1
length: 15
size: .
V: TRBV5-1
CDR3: CASNTGGLRFNEQFF
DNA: TGCGCCAGCAACACAGGGGGCCTACGATTCAATGAGCAGTTCTTC

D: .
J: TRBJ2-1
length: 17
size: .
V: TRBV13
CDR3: CASSSPSAATSYNEQFF
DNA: TGTGCCAGCAGCTCCCCCTCGGCAGCGACTTCCTACAATGAGCAGTTCTTC

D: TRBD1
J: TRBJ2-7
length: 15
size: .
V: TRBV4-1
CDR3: CASSQDTGARSEQYF
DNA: TGCGCCAGCAGCCAAGATACAGGGGCGCGGAGCGAGCAGTACTTC

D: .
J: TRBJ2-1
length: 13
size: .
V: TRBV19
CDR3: CASSPDYLNEQFF
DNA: TGTGCCAGTAGCCCGGACTACCTCAATGAGCAGTTCTTC

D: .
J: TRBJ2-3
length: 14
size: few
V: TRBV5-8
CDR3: CASSFRRGTDTQYF
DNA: TGTGCCAGCAGCTTTCGTCGAGGCACAGATACGCAGTATTTT

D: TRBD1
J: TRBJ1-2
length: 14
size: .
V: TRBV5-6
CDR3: CASSFGIDRAGYTF
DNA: TGTGCCAGCAGCTTTGGCATCGACAGGGCTGGCTACACCTTC

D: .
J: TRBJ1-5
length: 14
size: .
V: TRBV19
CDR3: CASSRARKDQPQHF
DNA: TGTGCCAGTAGTAGGGCTCGAAAGGATCAGCCCCAGCATTTT

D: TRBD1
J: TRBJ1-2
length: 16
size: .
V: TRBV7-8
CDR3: CASSQGGTGLNYGYTF
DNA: TGTGCCAGCAGCCAAGGGGGGACAGGTCTTAACTATGGCTACACCTTC

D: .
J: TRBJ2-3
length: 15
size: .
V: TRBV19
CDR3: CASSIVLFPPDTQYF
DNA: TGTGCCAGTAGTATTGTCCTATTCCCTCCCGATACGCAGTATTTT

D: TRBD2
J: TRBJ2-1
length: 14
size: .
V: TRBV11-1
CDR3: CASSPEAREGEQFF
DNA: TGTGCCAGCAGCCCGGAGGCCCGGGAGGGGGAGCAGTTCTTC

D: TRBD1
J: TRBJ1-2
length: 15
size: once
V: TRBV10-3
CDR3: CAISEVDRGRDGYTF
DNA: TGTGCCATCAGTGAGGTGGACAGGGGGCGGGATGGCTACACCTTC

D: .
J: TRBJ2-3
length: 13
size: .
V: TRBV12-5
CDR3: CASGLVGEDTQYF
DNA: TGTGCTAGTGGTTTGGTAGGGGAAGATACGCAGTATTTT

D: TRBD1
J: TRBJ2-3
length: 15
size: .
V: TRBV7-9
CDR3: CASSFDRGSTDTQYF
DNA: TGTGCCAGCAGTTTTGACAGGGGCTCCACAGATACGCAGTATTTT

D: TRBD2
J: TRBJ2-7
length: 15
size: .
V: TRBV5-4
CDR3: CASSPDTSGAYEQYF
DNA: TGTGCCAGCAGCCCGGATACTAGCGGAGCCTACGAGCAGTACTTC

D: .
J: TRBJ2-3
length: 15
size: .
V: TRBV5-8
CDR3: CASSLSSHGADTQYF
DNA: TGTGCCAGCAGCTTAAGTAGCCACGGCGCAGATACGCAGTATTTT

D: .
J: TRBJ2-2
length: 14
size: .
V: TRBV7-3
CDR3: CASSPDTHTGELFF
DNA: TGTGCCAGCAGCCCGGACACACACACCGGGGAGCTGTTTTTT

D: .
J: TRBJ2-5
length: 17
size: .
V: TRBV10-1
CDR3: CAILPDRLGRRQETQYF
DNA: TGCGCCATCTTACCAGACAGGCTCGGTCGCCGCCAAGAGACCCAGTACTTC

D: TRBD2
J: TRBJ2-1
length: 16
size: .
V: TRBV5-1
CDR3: CASSLPLAGNYNEQFF
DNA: TGCGCCAGCAGCTTGCCGCTAGCGGGGAACTACAATGAGCAGTTCTTC

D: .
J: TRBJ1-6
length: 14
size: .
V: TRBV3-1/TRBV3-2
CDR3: CASSQERGNSPLHF
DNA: TGTGCCAGCAGCCAAGAGCGGGGTAATTCACCCCTCCACTTT

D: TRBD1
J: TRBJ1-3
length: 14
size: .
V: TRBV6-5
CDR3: CATGPTRQSGGIYF
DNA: TGTGCCACCGGACCGACCAGACAGTCAGGGGGAATATATTTT

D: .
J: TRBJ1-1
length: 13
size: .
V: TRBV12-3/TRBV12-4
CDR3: CASSRERQTEAFF
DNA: TGTGCCAGCAGCCGGGAGCGACAGACTGAAGCTTTCTTT

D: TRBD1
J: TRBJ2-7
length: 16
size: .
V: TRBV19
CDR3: CASKSQGTGSPYEQYF
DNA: TGTGCCAGCAAATCCCAGGGGACAGGGAGCCCCTACGAGCAGTACTTC

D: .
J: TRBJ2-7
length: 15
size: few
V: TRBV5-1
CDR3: CASSLASGGNYEQYF
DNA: TGCGCCAGCAGCTTGGCTTCCGGGGGAAACTACGAGCAGTACTTC

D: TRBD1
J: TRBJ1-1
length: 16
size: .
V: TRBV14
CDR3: CASSQFTGGRDTEAFF
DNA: TGTGCCAGCAGCCAATTCACAGGGGGCAGGGACACTGAAGCTTTCTTT

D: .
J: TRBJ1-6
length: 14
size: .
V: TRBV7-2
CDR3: CASSFAVPNSPLHF
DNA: TGTGCCAGCAGCTTTGCGGTGCCGAATTCACCCCTCCACTTT

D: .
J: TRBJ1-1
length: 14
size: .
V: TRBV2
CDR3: CASSEYGPNTEAFF
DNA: TGTGCCAGCAGTGAGTATGGCCCGAACACTGAAGCTTTCTTT

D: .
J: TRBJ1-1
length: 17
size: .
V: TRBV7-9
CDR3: CASSLGLAHLEDTEAFF
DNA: TGTGCCAGCAGCTTAGGTCTCGCCCATTTGGAGGACACTGAAGCTTTCTTT

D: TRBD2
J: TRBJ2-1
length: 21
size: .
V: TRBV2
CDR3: CASSDLGTSGFFPSSYNEQFF
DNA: TGTGCCAGCAGCGATTTGGGGACTAGCGGTTTTTTCCCGAGCTCCTACAATGAGCAGTTCTTC

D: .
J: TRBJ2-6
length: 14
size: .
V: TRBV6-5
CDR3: CASREDGGANVLTF
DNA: TGTGCCAGCAGGGAGGATGGAGGGGCCAACGTCCTGACTTTC

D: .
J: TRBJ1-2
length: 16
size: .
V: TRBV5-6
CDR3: CASSFRGYEPNDGYTF
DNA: TGTGCCAGCAGCTTCAGGGGCTATGAGCCCAACGATGGCTACACCTTC

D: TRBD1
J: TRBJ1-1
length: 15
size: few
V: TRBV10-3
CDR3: CAISGDDRGRTEAFF
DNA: TGTGCCATCAGTGGGGATGACAGGGGGCGAACTGAAGCTTTCTTT

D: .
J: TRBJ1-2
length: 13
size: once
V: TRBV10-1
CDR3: CASSDTGSYGYTF
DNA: TGCGCCAGCAGTGACACAGGGAGCTATGGCTACACCTTC

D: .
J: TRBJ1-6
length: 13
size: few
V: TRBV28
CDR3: CASTRQQDSPLHF
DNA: TGTGCCAGCACCCGACAGCAGGATTCACCCCTCCACTTT

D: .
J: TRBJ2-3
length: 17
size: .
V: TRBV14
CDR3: CASSQDRAGAFTDTQYF
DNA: TGTGCCAGCAGCCAAGATCGCGCAGGGGCGTTTACAGATACGCAGTATTTT

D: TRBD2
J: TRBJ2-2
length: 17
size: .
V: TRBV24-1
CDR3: CATSDLGTSGTPGELFF
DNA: TGTGCCACCAGTGATTTAGGGACTAGCGGTACACCGGGGGAGCTGTTTTTT

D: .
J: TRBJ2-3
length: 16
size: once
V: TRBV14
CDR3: CASSPRLEGQGYTQYF
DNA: TGTGCCAGCAGCCCTAGACTAGAAGGCCAAGGATATACGCAGTATTTT

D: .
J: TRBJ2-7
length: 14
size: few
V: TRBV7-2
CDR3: CASSLRGYGGEQYF
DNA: TGTGCCAGCAGCTTAAGGGGCTATGGGGGGGAGCAGTACTTC

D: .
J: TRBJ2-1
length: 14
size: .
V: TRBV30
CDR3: CAWSRDFSYNEQFF
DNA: TGTGCCTGGAGTAGGGACTTCTCCTACAATGAGCAGTTCTTC

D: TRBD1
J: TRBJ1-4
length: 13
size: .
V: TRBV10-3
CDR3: CAISQGVGEKLFF
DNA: TGTGCCATCAGCCAGGGGGTAGGCGAAAAACTGTTTTTT

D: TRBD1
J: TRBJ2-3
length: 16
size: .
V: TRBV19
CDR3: CASSGGQGVTTDTQYF
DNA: TGTGCCAGTAGTGGGGGACAGGGGGTAACCACAGATACGCAGTATTTT

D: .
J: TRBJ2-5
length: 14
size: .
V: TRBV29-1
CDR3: CSVGSAIRGETQYF
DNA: TGCAGCGTTGGGTCGGCGATCCGGGGAGAGACCCAGTACTTC

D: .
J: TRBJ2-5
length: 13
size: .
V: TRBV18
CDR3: CASSPGGQETQYF
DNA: TGTGCCAGCTCACCCGGAGGCCAAGAGACCCAGTACTTC

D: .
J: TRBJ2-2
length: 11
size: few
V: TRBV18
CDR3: CASSPERGLFF
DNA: TGTGCCAGCTCACCCGAAAGGGGGCTGTTTTTT

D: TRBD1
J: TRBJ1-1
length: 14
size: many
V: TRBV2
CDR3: CASRWTGGEAEAFF
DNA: TGTGCCAGCAGATGGACAGGGGGCGAGGCTGAAGCTTTCTTT

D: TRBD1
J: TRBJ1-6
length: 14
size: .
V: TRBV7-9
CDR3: CASSYTGDDSPLHF
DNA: TGTGCCAGCAGCTACACAGGGGACGATTCCCCCCTCCACTTT

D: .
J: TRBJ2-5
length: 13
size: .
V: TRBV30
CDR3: CAWSVGLEETQYF
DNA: TGTGCCTGGAGTGTAGGACTGGAAGAGACCCAGTACTTC

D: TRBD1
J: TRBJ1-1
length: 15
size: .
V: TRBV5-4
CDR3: CASSKTGDANTEAFF
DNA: TGTGCCAGCAGCAAGACAGGGGATGCGAACACTGAAGCTTTCTTT